Each of the 14 T cell receptor beta chains below was sequenced from the same sample in a study of blood T cell repertoires in COVID-19. Sequencing used immunoSEQ multiplex PCR; TCRdb keeps in-frame clones, though not all of them. Of 65,000 to 75,000 clones in the sample, around 83% were seen once. Sequenced material: peripheral blood. These receptor sequences come from a man at least 80 years old with acute or convalescent COVID-19.

Only a few counts were recorded for this clone. The chain carries TRBV7-7 and TRBJ2-7, with a weak D call TRBD2 (5 bases). There are 15 residues in the CDR3. V lost 5 bases and J lost 3, with 17 bases in between. In germline, CDR1 is SSHAT, CDR2 FNYEAQ (reference sequence). The CDR3 DNA is TGTGCCAGCAGCCCGCTAGGAGGATCCGACTACGAGCAGTACTTC. This encodes CASSPLGGSDYEQYF. The full variable domain, with the rest looked up from reference TRBV7-7 and TRBJ2-7, is GAGVSQSPRYKVTKRGQDVTLRCDPISSHATLYWYQQALGQGPEFLTYFNYEAQPDKSGLPSDRFSAERPEGSISTLTIQRTEQRDSAMYRCASSPLGGSDYEQYFGPGTRLTVT.

The genes are TRBV11-2 and TRBJ1-1; D ambiguous. The germline V and J ends were trimmed by 1 base and 8 bases, with 17 bases remaining between them. This CDR3 comprises 15 residues. In germline, CDR1 is SGHAT, CDR2 FQNNGV. The CDR3 DNA reads TGTGCCAGCAGCTTAGGCTCTGGCTCCCCCAGGGAAGCTTTCTTT. It translates to CASSLGSGSPREAFF.

The table lists this clone with a count of one. The V and J genes are TRBV18 and TRBJ1-5, with a tentative D call TRBD1 (5 bases). CDR3 length: 15 residues. V was shortened by 3 bases and J by 5 bases, with 14 bases between the two germline ends. The V gene's germline CDR1 is KGHSH and CDR2 LQKENI. The CDR3 protein is CASSPLPGSDQPQHF. DNA for the CDR3: TGTGCCAGCTCACCGCTCCCAGGGTCCGATCAGCCCCAGCATTTT.

V gene TRBV5-5 combines with J gene TRBJ2-1; no firm D call. The CDR3 contains 13 residues. Germline values: CDR1 SGHKS, CDR2 YYEKEE (reference sequence). Trimming shortened V by 2 bases and J by 5 bases, and 8 bases separated the two germline ends. The CDR3 DNA reads TGTGCCAGCAGCTTACTCCGGGACAATGAGCAGTTCTTC. As protein: CASSLLRDNEQFF.

This clone was seen a handful of times. The chain recombines TRBV4-3 with TRBJ1-4; D gene unclear. CDR3 length: 13 residues. In germline, CDR1 is LGHNA, CDR2 YSLEER. The V and J ends lost 6 bases and 7 bases respectively, with 12 bases between them. This CDR3 is CASSRESGEKLFF. CDR3 coding DNA: TGCGCCAGCAGTCGGGAATCGGGTGAAAAACTGTTTTTT.

In its sample, this clone was seen once. J is TRBJ2-7 and V is TRBV2, with D perhaps matching TRBD2 (7 bases). The CDR3 extends over 13 amino acids. Per germline, CDR1 SNHLY and CDR2 FYNNEI. Trimming took off 6 bases at V and 1 base at J, with 10 bases between the two ends. CDR3 in amino acids: CASRAGASYEQYF. The CDR3 DNA reads TGTGCCAGCAGGGCGGGGGCATCCTACGAGCAGTACTTC.

V and J are TRBV18 and TRBJ2-3, with 10 bases identical to TRBD1. Germline V lookup: CDR1 KGHSH, CDR2 LQKENI. Germline trimming cut 4 bases from V and 3 bases from J; bases unmatched to any gene: 1. The CDR3 totals 14 residues. The CDR3 region has the DNA TGTGCCAGCTCACGGGACAGGGGAACAGATACGCAGTATTTT. Its translation is CASSRDRGTDTQYF.

The chain joins TRBV12-5 to TRBJ2-1; D ambiguous. Germline CDR1 reads LGHNT; CDR2 reads FRNRAP. CDR3 size: 13 residues. The V end was cut by 7 bases, the J end by 4 bases, with 11 bases between. The CDR3 coding sequence is TGTGCTAGTGCCAAAGACGGGTACAATGAGCAGTTCTTC. Protein sequence: CASAKDGYNEQFF. Full variable domain (remainder filled in from reference TRBV12-5 and TRBJ2-1): DARVTQTPRHKVTEMGQEVTMRCQPILGHNTVFWYRQTMMQGLELLAYFRNRAPLDDSGMPKDRFSAEMPDATLATLKIQPSEPRDSAVYFCASAKDGYNEQFFGPGTRLTVL.

This chain connects TRBV29-1 to TRBJ1-2, with D perhaps TRBD1 (6 bases). CDR1 SQVTM and CDR2 ANQGSEA come from the germline V gene. The CDR3 contains 11 residues. Trimming removed 7 bases from V and 8 bases from J, with 14 bases in between. The CDR3 here is CSGEWGGGYTF. The DNA for the CDR3 is TGCAGCGGAGAGTGGGGGGGCGGCTACACCTTC.

The CDR3 DNA reads as TGTGCCAGCAGTTTAGAAGGGGCCATGGCTGAAGCTTTCTTT. Protein product: CASSLEGAMAEAFF. The chain couples TRBV28 to TRBJ1-1, with TRBD1 as a possible D gene (5 bases). Trimming shortened V by 2 bases and J by 6 bases, and 13 bases separated the two germline ends. Germline CDR1 reads MDHEN; CDR2 reads SYDVKM. This CDR3 is built from 14 residues.

The chain is built from TRBV7-2 and TRBJ1-6; perhaps TRBD1 as D (6 bases). This CDR3 region has 15 residues. Per the germline V gene, CDR1 is SGHTA and CDR2 is FQGNSA. V was shortened by 1 base and J by 8 bases, with 12 bases between the two germline ends. The CDR3 loop reads CASSLGGQGHSPLHF. Written as DNA, the CDR3 is TGTGCCAGCAGCTTAGGAGGGCAGGGGCATTCACCCCTCCACTTT.

This chain's CDR3 is CASSSGQINQPQHF. DNA of the CDR3: TGTGCCAGCAGTTCGGGACAGATCAATCAGCCCCAGCATTTT. The gene calls are TRBV28 and TRBJ1-5, with 7 positions matching TRBD1. CDR3 size: 14 residues. V shed 4 bases and J 3 bases; nucleotides not matched to a gene: 3. Germline V CDR1 and CDR2: MDHEN, SYDVKM. Together with reference TRBV28 and TRBJ1-5, the CDR3 gives the full variable domain: DVKVTQSSRYLVKRTGEKVFLECVQDMDHENMFWYRQDPGLGLRLIYFSYDVKMKEKGDIPEGYSVSREKKERFSLILESASTNQTSMYLCASSSGQINQPQHFGDGTRLSIL.

This chain uses TRBV4-3 with TRBJ2-5, with D possibly being TRBD2 (5 bases). The CDR3 is 18 residues long. The ends were cut back, 0 bases at V and 1 base at J, with 18 bases in the middle. Per the germline V gene, CDR1 is LGHNA and CDR2 is YSLEER. The CDR3 DNA reads TGCGCCAGCAGCCAAGATGGCAGACTACGGGAAATCCAAGAGACCCAGTACTTC. This codes for CASSQDGRLREIQETQYF.

The rearrangement links TRBV3-1 (or the pseudogene TRBV3-2) to TRBJ2-1, with TRBD2 matching over 12 bases. The junction had 5 bases not matched to a gene; V was cut back by 4 bases and J by 4 bases. The CDR3 runs 16 residues. Germline V gene sequence: CDR1 LGHDT, CDR2 YNNKEL (reference sequence). The CDR3 bases are TGTGCCAGCAGCCCGACTAGCGGGAGACGTTACAATGAGCAGTTCTTC. Protein sequence: CASSPTSGRRYNEQFF.